This TCR beta chain was profiled in a study of blood T cells in healthy people across ages. A second about 7 to 12 cycle PCR used barcoded and J-beta primers. In TCRdb, the 5' RACE reads were re-called with MiXCR into one record per CDR3 protein. The sample carries hundreds of thousands of distinct CDR3 sequences, less than 60% recorded once. The length of the CDR3 is 13 residues. CDR1 SGHNT and CDR2 YENEEA come from the germline V gene. This clonotype was seen only a few times. Germline is not matched at one junction end, which may reflect a read error. Sequenced: blood. This sequence originates from a man aged 80 or over in good health. V usage is TRBV11-3 and J usage is TRBJ2-7; D remains ambiguous. CDR3 in amino acids: CASGLVRIYEQYF. The CDR3 nucleotides are TGTGCCAGCGGCTTAGTACGGATCTACGAGCAGTACTTC. Together with reference TRBV11-3 and TRBJ2-7, the CDR3 gives the full variable domain: EAGVVQSPRYKIIEKKQPVAFWCNPISGHNTLYWYLQNLGQGPELLIRYENEEAVDDSQLPKDRFSAERLKGVDSTLKIQPAELGDSAVYLCASGLVRIYEQYFGPGTRLTVT.